One and the same sample provided the 10 T cell receptor beta chains below, sequenced in a study of monozygotic twins with inflammatory bowel disease (dated by TCRdb to the late 2010s). The library was generated by 5' RACE. Sequencer: Illumina HiSeq 2500. Following reprocessing of the reads by TCRdb, the data hold one row per CDR3 protein sequence and no DNA is available. The sample's own table lists around 410,000 distinct CDR3 sequences. The top ten clones comprise 2% to 3% of the sample. Input material: blood. Receptors were obtained from a human donor with ulcerative colitis or Crohn's disease, or a healthy co-twin of an affected twin (not recorded which).

The J gene is TRBJ2-5, the V gene TRBV6-5; as DNA is missing, the TRBD1 call by TCRdb cannot be tested. In germline, CDR1 is MNHEY, CDR2 SVGAGI. This CDR3 is 11 amino acids long. CDR3 loop: CASSPGQTQYF.

V and J are TRBV7-9 and TRBJ2-1; absent DNA, TCRdb's TRBD1 call cannot be checked. The CDR3 is made up of 16 amino acids. Germline CDR1 is SEHNR and CDR2 is FQNEAQ (reference sequence). The CDR3 reads CASSPVGTGNGNEQFF.

The chain uses TRBV12-3 or TRBV12-4 and TRBJ1-1; lacking DNA, the TRBD1 call made by TCRdb goes unchecked. This CDR3 contains 14 residues. The CDR3 loop is CASRTGTVNTEAFF.

The V and J genes are TRBV15 and TRBJ2-7. The germline gives CDR1 LNHNV, CDR2 YYDKDF (reference sequence). The CDR3 totals 12 residues. The CDR3 here is CATSRSHYEQYF.

This chain joins TRBV7-3 and TRBJ2-1; as DNA is missing, the TRBD1 call by TCRdb cannot be tested. Germline loops: CDR1 SGHTA, CDR2 FQGTGA. The CDR3 has 18 residues. The CDR3 reads CASSLTPSGGAVYNEQFF. The whole variable domain, filled in from reference TRBV7-3 and TRBJ2-1, reads GAGVSQTPSNKVTEKGKYVELRCDPISGHTALYWYRQSLGQGPEFLIYFQGTGAADDSGLPNDRFFAVRPEGSVSTLKIQRTERGDSAVYLCASSLTPSGGAVYNEQFFGPGTRLTVL.

V usage is TRBV19 and J usage is TRBJ2-3; the TCRdb call, TRBD1, lacks DNA for checking. The length of the CDR3 is 13 residues. Germline CDR1 reads LNHDA; CDR2 reads SQIVND (reference sequence). The CDR3 loop reads CASSEGAGDTQYF.

The V and J genes are TRBV29-1 and TRBJ1-1. This CDR3 is 12 amino acids long. The V gene's germline CDR1 is SQVTM and CDR2 ANQGSEA. CDR3 loop: CSVPGPPQGAFF.

The chain couples TRBV6-5 to TRBJ2-1; without DNA, the TCRdb call of TRBD2 cannot be checked. The CDR3 contains 15 residues. Germline V CDR1 and CDR2: MNHEY, SVGAGI. CDR3 residues: CASSSKGLAGNEQFF.

The chain links TRBV10-3 to TRBJ2-1; the D gene TCRdb calls, TRBD1, cannot be checked with no DNA. CDR1 ENHRY and CDR2 SYGVKD come from the germline V gene. CDR3 length: 14 residues. The CDR3 loop reads CAIKGGESYNEQFF.

The chain links TRBV6-1 to TRBJ2-7. This CDR3 spans 12 amino acids. From germline, CDR1 is MNHNS and CDR2 SASEGT. The CDR3 sequence is CASRQISYEQYF.